The clone carrying this T cell receptor (beta chain) turned up a few times. Authors' analysis steps: Amplification of reference gene primers was used by the study to estimate nucleated cell counts. Here immunoSEQ multiplex PCR was the method, and the copy in TCRdb shows in-frame clones only, minus some. The V and J calls and the clone size are those of that table, but D and trimming were determined from the DNA. The data contain fewer than 350,000 clones, around 85% of them singletons. These data belong to a study of blood T cell repertoires in COVID-19. Across the study: Samples came from the United States, Italy and Spain, spanning acute and convalescent COVID-19. T cells, B-cell-depleted T cells, or PBMCs supplied cDNA or gDNA.

During active infection, Seattle patients enrolled and were then monitored through disease. The CDR3 has 17 residues. The ends lost 0 bases at V and 6 bases at J; junction bases unmatched: 7. Per the germline V gene, CDR1 is SGHDT and CDR2 is YYEEEE. This sequence originates from a woman in her twenties or thirties with COVID-19, enrolled during active disease. The chain uses TRBV5-6 and TRBJ2-1; 12 bases line up with TRBD1. Sequencing was carried out using peripheral blood. The CDR3 region is CASSLAWGQGARNEQFF. The CDR3 DNA reads TGTGCCAGCAGCTTGGCCTGGGGACAGGGGGCCCGCAATGAGCAGTTCTTC.